This T cell receptor beta chain comes out of a study of T cells in Graves' hyperthyroidism and ophthalmopathy. On the study more broadly: Once the initial diagnosis was made, peripheral blood was obtained before any treatment.

The CDR3 is 15 residues long. The germline gives CDR1 MNHNY, CDR2 SVGAGI (reference sequence). J gave up 7 bases and V 0 bases, and 6 bases lay outside the gene matches. Points from the study as a whole: The majority of expanded thyroid clonotypes above 0.001 also appeared in blood.

Amplification targeted TCR beta CDR3 regions from RNA transcripts. When the TCR CDR3 underwent first-round RT-PCR, the HTBI primer set was used. Using its own MiXCR run on the multiplex PCR reads, TCRdb lists one record per CDR3 protein. The table has a few hundred thousand distinct CDR3 sequences, roughly 18% seen once; the top ten hold roughly two fifths. Thyroid ultrasound and orbital computed tomography, with clinical symptoms and serum thyroxine and TRAb, informed diagnoses. PBMCs came from more than 8.5 ml fresh peripheral blood. Remarks on this clonotype: Its antigen is undetermined.

The chain uses TRBV6-6 and TRBJ2-7; 10 positions match TRBD1. Sequencing input: blood. The receptor's source is a man aged 18 to 35 with Graves' ophthalmopathy. CDR3 region: CASSYSFGTGVEQYF. DNA for the CDR3: TGTGCCAGCAGTTACTCTTTCGGGACAGGGGTTGAGCAGTACTTC.